This T cell receptor (beta chain) originates from a study of shared clonotypes between healthy human individuals. Germline V lookup: CDR1 MDHEN, CDR2 SYDVKM. The CDR3 covers 14 residues. The V end was cut by 2 bases, the J end by 4 bases, with 11 bases between. In the study's own analysis: ImmunoSEQ yielded junction-only sequences lacking quality scores, so filtering differed. TCRdb keeps only in-frame clones here, not all; method: immunoSEQ multiplex PCR. V, J and clone size are taken as reported in that table, and D and trimming were inferred from the DNA itself. Of 1 million to 1.2 million clones listed, around three quarters are singletons.

The receptor comes from a young man in good health. Some clones in this sample may be carry-over from other donors' samples. Sequencing was carried out using memory CD4+ T cells from PBMCs. The subset denotes: CD45RA-negative fraction. The rearrangement uses TRBV28 and TRBJ1-2; TRBD1 might be the D (5 bases). The CDR3 bases are TGTGCCAGCAGTTTAACCAGGGCGGCCTATGGCTACACCTTC. It translates to CASSLTRAAYGYTF.